This T cell receptor (beta chain) was sequenced in a study of cytomegalovirus exposure and HLA in healthy donors. Study-wide results and caveats: From TCR beta sequences, most subjects' HLA-A and HLA-B alleles were reportedly predicted accurately. A list of approximately 150 TCR beta chains associated with cytomegalovirus was given. With later analysis, a missense DCLRE1C variant became linked to TCR beta V- and J-gene trimming.

The study ran its PCR with 60 Vbeta and 13 Jbeta primers. Sequenced by immunoSEQ multiplex PCR; TCRdb stores in-frame clones only, minus some. The sample shows about 300,000 clones, roughly 89% of them seen only once. Regarding this clone: Its cognate antigen is unknown.

This CDR3 spans 14 amino acids. The V segment lost 2 bases and the J segment 2 bases; nucleotides outside the gene matches: 2. Germline-derived CDR1 and CDR2 are SGHKS and YYEKEE (reference sequence). The sequencing sample was made of PBMCs. The TCR sequence derives from a man aged 40-50 years in good health and CMV-seropositive. V is TRBV5-5 and J is TRBJ2-7; TRBD1 aligns across 9 bases. The CDR3 region is CASSFGQGPYEQYF. The CDR3 region has the DNA TGTGCCAGCAGCTTTGGACAGGGGCCCTACGAGCAGTACTTC.